This TCR beta chain was identified during a study of blood T cell repertoires in COVID-19. Some clones are missing from TCRdb's copy, which holds only in-frame ones; the method was immunoSEQ multiplex PCR. Among 130,000 to 150,000 clones listed, roughly 76% were seen once. This CDR3 spans 14 amino acids. The V gene end was trimmed by 5 bases and the J gene end by 4 bases; junction bases not matched to a gene: 2. The germline V gene encodes CDR1 MNHEY and CDR2 SVGAGI. The TCR comes from a human donor with acute or convalescent COVID-19. The donor label of this sample is uncertain. Sample: peripheral blood. The V and J genes are TRBV6-5 and TRBJ1-6; 7 nucleotides line up with TRBD1. This CDR3 reads CASSPGQYNSPLHF. DNA of the CDR3: TGTGCCAGCAGTCCGGGACAGTATAATTCACCCCTCCACTTT.